Only one count was recorded for the clone carrying this T cell receptor (beta chain). Its antigen is unknown. At one end the junction does not follow the germline gene, possibly because of a read error. The entry originates in a study of naive and memory T cell subsets. Findings and caveats of the study: Naive repertoires, especially CD8, held a few larger clonotypes, possibly memory cells re-expressing CD45RA. There was no ground truth to check naive and memory subset results. Naive and memory subsets had different power law exponents for TCR abundance.

An equimolar mix of two oligonucleotides served as the beta constant-region primer for TRBC1 and TRBC2. The ligated cDNA underwent four PCR rounds using SP2 and nested alpha and beta constant-region primers. The cDNA 3' end received a ligated single-stranded oligonucleotide carrying the SP2 primer and a 12-nucleotide UMI. In TCRdb, the UMI-ligation and nested PCR reads were re-called with MiXCR into one record per CDR3 protein. Counted here are under 150,000 distinct CDR3 sequences, roughly a fifth occurring once; the ten biggest clones make up 0.55% to 0.75%. CD4+ T cell IFNgamma after overnight CMV lysate exposure gave donor CMV status. The CDR3 spans 16 residues. The germline V gene has CDR1 SGHDN and CDR2 FVKESK.

This receptor was identified in a human donor in good health. This chain uses TRBV14 with TRBJ2-1, with a possible D match to TRBD1 (6 bases). Source material: naive CD8+ T cells from blood. CDR3 sequence (DNA): TGTGCCAGCAGCCAATTCCCCCCGACAGGCTACTGGGAGCCGTTCTTC. Amino acids: CASSQFPPTGYWEPFF.